Listed here are 26 T cell receptor beta chains from one sample, sequenced in a study of blood T cell repertoires in COVID-19. TCRdb keeps only in-frame clones here, not all; method: immunoSEQ multiplex PCR. Of 25,000 to 35,000 clones in the sample, about 89% were seen once. Sequencing was carried out using peripheral blood. The receptors come from a human donor in a cohort sampled during active COVID-19.

The rearrangement uses TRBV6-5 and TRBJ2-2; 8 bases fit TRBD1. J lost 7 bases, V lost 5 bases, and 9 bases had no gene match. CDR1 is MNHEY and CDR2 is SVGAGI in the germline V gene. This CDR3 is built from 15 residues. CDR3 protein: CASSPLDRADGELFF. The DNA for the CDR3 is TGTGCCAGCAGTCCCCTGGACAGGGCCGACGGGGAGCTGTTTTTT.

The V and J genes are TRBV9 and TRBJ2-5, with 8 nucleotides matching TRBD2. Trimming at V came to 4 bases and at J to 4 bases, leaving 9 bases not matched to a gene. Germline V gives CDR1 SGDLS, CDR2 YYNGEE. The CDR3 contains 15 residues. The CDR3 region is CASSSSGTRVETQYF. The CDR3 bases are TGTGCCAGCAGCTCGTCCGGGACTAGGGTAGAGACCCAGTACTTC.

This chain joins TRBV5-1 and TRBJ2-1, with 9 bases lining up with TRBD2. Losses at the gene ends were 8 bases for V and 8 bases for J; bases not matched to a gene: 8. CDR3 length: 13 residues. The V gene's germline CDR1 is SGHRS and CDR2 YFSETQ. CDR3 in amino acids: CASGRGGFDEQFF. For the CDR3, the DNA is TGCGCCAGTGGGCGGGGGGGCTTCGATGAGCAGTTCTTC.

The chain recombines TRBV28 with TRBJ1-4; D may be TRBD1 (6 bases). The ends were cut back, 6 bases at V and 8 bases at J, with 22 bases in the middle. CDR1 is MDHEN and CDR2 is SYDVKM in the germline V gene. The CDR3 has 16 residues. CDR3 residues: CASRSRGGDDREKLFF. The CDR3 coding sequence is TGTGCCAGCAGGTCTCGAGGGGGGGACGACAGGGAAAAACTGTTTTTT.

The rearrangement uses TRBV15 and TRBJ2-3; D possibly corresponds to TRBD1 (5 bases). The CDR3 spans 16 residues. V was shortened by 5 bases and J by 2 bases, with 17 bases between the two germline ends. Germline loops: CDR1 LNHNV, CDR2 YYDKDF (reference sequence). DNA of the CDR3: TGTGCCACCAGCGGGGAAACAGGTACTTACACAGATACGCAGTATTTT. It codes for CATSGETGTYTDTQYF.

A single count supports this clone. The J gene is TRBJ2-3, the V gene TRBV18, with D uncertain. This CDR3 is 15 amino acids long. The V gene's germline CDR1 is KGHSH and CDR2 LQKENI. V lost 3 bases, J lost 0 bases, and 10 bases lay in between. CDR3: CASSPRGVSTDTQYF. The CDR3 nucleotides are TGTGCCAGCTCACCGCGAGGAGTTAGCACAGATACGCAGTATTTT.

The J gene is TRBJ1-5, the V gene TRBV6-2 or TRBV6-3, with 10 bases that match TRBD1. The CDR3 totals 15 residues. Germline lookup yields CDR1 MNHEY and CDR2 SVGEGT. J was trimmed by 4 bases and V by 4 bases; bases with no gene match: 4. The CDR3: CASSLTGQGNQPQHF. CDR3 nucleotide sequence: TGTGCCAGCAGTTTAACGGGACAGGGGAATCAGCCCCAGCATTTT.

J is TRBJ2-7 and V is TRBV5-1; 7 nucleotides line up with TRBD1. The ends lost 6 bases at V and 3 bases at J; junction bases unmatched: 12. Per germline, CDR1 SGHRS and CDR2 YFSETQ. This CDR3 region has 15 residues. CDR3 bases: TGCGCCAGCACCTGGGGTCAGGGGGATTTCTACGAGCAGTACTTC. Translating gives CASTWGQGDFYEQYF.

The rearrangement links TRBV3-1 (or the pseudogene TRBV3-2) to TRBJ2-1; maybe TRBD1 (6 bases). Germline lookup yields CDR1 LGHDT and CDR2 YNNKEL (reference sequence). V was cut by 1 base and J by 7 bases, with 17 bases left in between. The CDR3 extends over 16 amino acids. CDR3: CASSQAPGAGWNEQFF. The CDR3 DNA reads TGTGCCAGCAGCCAAGCCCCAGGGGCAGGTTGGAATGAGCAGTTCTTC.

This clone was counted only a few times. This sequence joins TRBV6-6 and TRBJ1-5; maybe TRBD1 (5 bases). V lost 6 bases and J lost 13, with 16 bases in between. Looked up from germline, CDR1 is MNHNY and CDR2 is SVGAGI (reference sequence). CDR3 length equals 12 residues. CDR3 DNA: TGTGCCAGCAGGATTGGCCAGGGTGAGCAGCATTTT. This encodes CASRIGQGEQHF.

The chain combines TRBV29-1 with TRBJ2-6; D not resolved. The V end was cut by 0 bases, the J end by 4 bases, with 10 bases between. Germline V gene sequence: CDR1 SQVTM, CDR2 ANQGSEA. The CDR3 contains 15 residues. CDR3 loop: CSVEEMASGANVLTF. The CDR3 DNA follows: TGCAGCGTTGAAGAAATGGCTTCCGGGGCCAACGTCCTGACTTTC.

The chain uses TRBV5-1 and TRBJ2-2; 12 nucleotides line up with TRBD2. The V gene's germline CDR1 is SGHRS and CDR2 YFSETQ. The V and J ends lost 4 bases and 0 bases, in that order; junction bases with no gene match: 4. CDR3 length: 17 amino acids. Here the CDR3 DNA reads TGCGCCAGCAGCCTAGGACTAGCGGGGACGAACACCGGGGAGCTGTTTTTT. It yields the protein CASSLGLAGTNTGELFF. Supplemented by reference TRBV5-1 and TRBJ2-2, the full variable domain reads KAGVTQTPRYLIKTRGQQVTLSCSPISGHRSVSWYQQTPGQGLQFLFEYFSETQRNKGNFPGRFSGRQFSNSRSEMNVSTLELGDSALYLCASSLGLAGTNTGELFFGEGSRLTVL.

The count of this clone is one. The chain links TRBV4-1 to TRBJ2-5, with 8 bases that match TRBD2. V gave up 1 base and J gave up 1 base; unmatched junction bases: 17. The CDR3 runs to 20 residues. Per germline, CDR1 MGHRA and CDR2 YSYEKL. The CDR3 loop reads CASSQGRGPSGSGIQETQYF. The DNA of the CDR3 is TGCGCCAGCAGCCAAGGGAGAGGGCCTTCGGGTAGCGGGATCCAAGAGACCCAGTACTTC.

The V and J genes are TRBV6-5 and TRBJ2-3; TRBD2 matches 9 bases. Unmatched junction bases numbered 6, after V lost 6 bases and J lost 2 bases. Germline assignment: CDR1 MNHEY and CDR2 SVGAGI. The CDR3 spans 15 residues. The CDR3 DNA reads as TGTGCCAGCAGGCGTAGCGGGGGTCCCACAGATACGCAGTATTTT. Translating gives CASRRSGGPTDTQYF.

The chain employs TRBV19 and TRBJ2-2, with 10 bases fitting TRBD1. Trimming took 6 bases from V and 5 from J; bases not matched to a gene: 6. The CDR3 spans 15 residues. CDR1 and CDR2 from the germline V gene are LNHDA and SQIVND (reference sequence). CDR3 sequence reads: CASRAGTGVTGELFF. The CDR3 DNA reads TGTGCCAGTAGGGCCGGGACAGGGGTGACCGGGGAGCTGTTTTTT.

The rearrangement joins TRBV5-1 to TRBJ2-5; 11 bases map to TRBD2. V shed 3 bases and J 4 bases; nucleotides not matched to a gene: 8. The germline V gene has CDR1 SGHRS and CDR2 YFSETQ. CDR3 length: 16 amino acids. The CDR3 sequence is CASSWGLADLRETQYF. The CDR3 DNA sequence: TGCGCCAGCAGCTGGGGACTAGCGGATCTCCGAGAGACCCAGTACTTC. Together with reference TRBV5-1 and TRBJ2-5, the CDR3 gives the full variable domain: KAGVTQTPRYLIKTRGQQVTLSCSPISGHRSVSWYQQTPGQGLQFLFEYFSETQRNKGNFPGRFSGRQFSNSRSEMNVSTLELGDSALYLCASSWGLADLRETQYFGPGTRLLVL.

V usage is TRBV5-1 and J usage is TRBJ1-2; D unclear. The ends were cut back, 0 bases at V and 0 bases at J, with 9 bases in the middle. Germline lookup yields CDR1 SGHRS and CDR2 YFSETQ. The CDR3 loop spans 15 amino acids. The CDR3, as DNA: TGCGCCAGCAGCTTGGCCGCTCGGTCTAACTATGGCTACACCTTC. It translates to CASSLAARSNYGYTF.

The chain couples TRBV4-1 to TRBJ2-2; the D gene is possibly TRBD1 (6 bases). V gave up 6 bases and J gave up 4 bases, with 18 bases separating them. The CDR3 has 16 residues. Germline CDR1 is MGHRA and CDR2 is YSYEKL. CDR3 nucleotide sequence: TGCGCCAGCAGACACCCGGGACATCAGTCCACCGGGGAGCTGTTTTTT. The encoded protein is CASRHPGHQSTGELFF.

For this clone: As the CDR3 is not closed by the conserved phenylalanine or tryptophan, this likely results from a read error. The DNA is omitted, as the CDR3 cannot be located on it reliably, and the CDR3 follows TCRdb's listing. This chain connects TRBV7-2 to TRBJ2-7; the table calls TRBD2, which could not be checked here. Germline V gene lookup returns CDR1 SGHTA and CDR2 FQGNSA. A total of 14 residues make up the CDR3, ends included. CDR3 amino acids: CASSLSWASGGAHI.

The chain combines TRBV2 with TRBJ2-3, with TRBD2 matching 9 bases. The CDR3 has 15 residues. The ends lost 4 bases at V and 1 base at J; junction bases unmatched: 3. Germline V lookup: CDR1 SNHLY, CDR2 FYNNEI. CDR3 residues: CASSGLAGGTDTQYF. For the CDR3, the DNA is TGTGCCAGCAGTGGGTTAGCGGGGGGCACAGATACGCAGTATTTT.

The CDR3 sequence is CASSIRGGRNSPLHF. As DNA, the CDR3 is TGTGCCAGTAGTATAAGGGGGGGCCGAAATTCACCCCTCCACTTT. The rearrangement uses TRBV19 and TRBJ1-6; D is possibly TRBD1 (6 bases). Germline V gene sequence: CDR1 LNHDA, CDR2 SQIVND (reference sequence). The CDR3 is made up of 15 amino acids. Trimming removed 2 bases from V and 7 bases from J, with 12 bases in between.

This chain links TRBV18 with TRBJ2-5, with 9 nucleotides matching TRBD2. From germline, CDR1 is KGHSH and CDR2 LQKENI. J was trimmed by 3 bases and V by 6 bases; bases with no gene match: 8. This CDR3 has 15 residues. The CDR3 DNA is TGTGCCAGCTCCCCAGCGGGGGGCTCGAAAGAGACCCAGTACTTC. Protein sequence: CASSPAGGSKETQYF.

This chain connects TRBV4-3 to TRBJ2-3, with 9 bases matching TRBD1. The ends lost 5 bases at V and 1 base at J; junction bases unmatched: 1. The CDR3 contains 14 residues. Germline V CDR1 and CDR2: LGHNA, YSLEER. DNA for the CDR3: TGCGCCAGCAGCAGACAGGGGGGCACAGATACGCAGTATTTT. It encodes CASSRQGGTDTQYF.

V and J are TRBV6-5 and TRBJ2-1; D may be TRBD1 (6 bases). CDR1 is MNHEY and CDR2 is SVGAGI in the germline V gene. CDR3 length equals 15 residues. Trimming shortened V by 4 bases and J by 5 bases, and 15 bases separated the two germline ends. The CDR3 DNA reads as TGTGCCAGCAGTTTTAGGACAGACTACAACAATGAGCAGTTCTTC. Translation gives CASSFRTDYNNEQFF.

Here the CDR3 DNA reads TGTGCCAGCAGCGTCCTGGGACAGAGCACAGATACGCAGTATTTT. Its protein product is CASSVLGQSTDTQYF. The chain is built from TRBV7-3 and TRBJ2-3, with 7 bases matching TRBD1. Germline CDR1 is SGHTA and CDR2 is FQGTGA. The V and J ends lost 5 bases and 0 bases, in that order; junction bases with no gene match: 5. The CDR3 is made up of 15 amino acids.

This clone has just a few counts. The genes are TRBV28 and TRBJ1-5; D ambiguous. CDR3 length: 15 amino acids. V lost 10 bases and J lost 0, with 16 bases in between. Per germline, CDR1 MDHEN and CDR2 SYDVKM. The chain's CDR3 is CATNLPLYSNQPQHF. In DNA form, the CDR3 reads TGTGCCACCAATTTACCCCTCTATAGCAATCAGCCCCAGCATTTT.